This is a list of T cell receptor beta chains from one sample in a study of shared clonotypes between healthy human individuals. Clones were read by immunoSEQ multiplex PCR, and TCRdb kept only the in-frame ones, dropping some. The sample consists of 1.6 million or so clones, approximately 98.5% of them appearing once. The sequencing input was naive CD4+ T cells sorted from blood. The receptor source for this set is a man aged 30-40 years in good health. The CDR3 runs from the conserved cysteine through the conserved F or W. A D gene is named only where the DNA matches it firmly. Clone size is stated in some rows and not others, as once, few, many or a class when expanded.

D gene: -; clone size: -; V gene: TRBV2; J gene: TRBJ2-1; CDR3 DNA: TGTGCCAGCAGTGATTTGTCATCGTTTAGCTCCTACAATGAGCAGTTCTTC; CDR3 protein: CASSDLSSFSSYNEQFF
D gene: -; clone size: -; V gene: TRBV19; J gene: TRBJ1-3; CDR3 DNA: TGTGCCAGTACTGGGGCAGGACCCGGATACACCATATATTTT; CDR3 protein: CASTGAGPGYTIYF
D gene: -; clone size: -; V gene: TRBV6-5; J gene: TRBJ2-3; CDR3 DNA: TGTGCCAGCAGTTACTCGAGAGGGGATACGCAGTATTTT; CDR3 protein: CASSYSRGDTQYF
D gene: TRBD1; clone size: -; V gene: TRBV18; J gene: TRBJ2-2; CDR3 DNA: TGTGCCAGCTCACCCGGAACAGGGGCGAACACCGGGGAGCTGTTTTTT; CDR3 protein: CASSPGTGANTGELFF
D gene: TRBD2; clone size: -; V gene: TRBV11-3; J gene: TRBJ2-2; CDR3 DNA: TGTGCCAGCAGCTCAACTACATTAGCGGGAACCGGGGAGCTGTTTTTT; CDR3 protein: CASSSTTLAGTGELFF
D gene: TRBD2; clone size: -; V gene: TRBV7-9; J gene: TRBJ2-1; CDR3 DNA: TGTGCCAGCAGCTCGGTAGCGGGAGGACCCTACAATGAGCAGTTCTTC; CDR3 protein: CASSSVAGGPYNEQFF
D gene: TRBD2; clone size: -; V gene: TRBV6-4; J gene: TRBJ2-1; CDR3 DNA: TGTGCCAGCAGTGACCAGGGGGTAGCGGGAGGTGAGCAGTTCTTC; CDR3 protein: CASSDQGVAGGEQFF
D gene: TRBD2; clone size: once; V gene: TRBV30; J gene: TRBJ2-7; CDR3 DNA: TGTGCCTGGAGTCGAGGCGGGGGACGGGGCGAGCAGTACTTC; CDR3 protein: CAWSRGGGRGEQYF
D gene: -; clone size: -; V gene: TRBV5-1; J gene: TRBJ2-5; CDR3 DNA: TGCGCCAGCAGCTTGGCCCCGACAGAATCCATTCAGACCCAGTACTTC; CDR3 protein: CASSLAPTESIQTQYF
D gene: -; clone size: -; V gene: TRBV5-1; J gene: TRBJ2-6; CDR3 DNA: TGCGCCAGCGCCGGGACATCAACCTCTGGGGCCAACGTCCTGACTTTC; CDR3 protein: CASAGTSTSGANVLTF
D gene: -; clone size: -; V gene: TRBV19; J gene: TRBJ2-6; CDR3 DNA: TGTGCCAGTAGTCCCAACTCTGGGGCCAACGTCCTGACTTTC; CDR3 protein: CASSPNSGANVLTF
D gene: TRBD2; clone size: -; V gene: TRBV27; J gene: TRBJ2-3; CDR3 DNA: TGTGCCAGCAGTTTAATTCGGGGGGTAGATACGCAGTATTTT; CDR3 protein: CASSLIRGVDTQYF
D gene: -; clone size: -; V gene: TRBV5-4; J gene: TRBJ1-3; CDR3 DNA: TGTGCCAGCAGCTTATCGGTCAACTCTGGAAACACCATATATTTT; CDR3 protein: CASSLSVNSGNTIYF
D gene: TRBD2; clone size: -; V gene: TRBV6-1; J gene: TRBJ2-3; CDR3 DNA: TGTGCCAGCAGTTCCAGCGGGAGTGGGAGAGATACGCAGTATTTT; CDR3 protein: CASSSSGSGRDTQYF
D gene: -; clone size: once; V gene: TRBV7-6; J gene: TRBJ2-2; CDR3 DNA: TGTGCCAGCAGCTTAGGTGTTCGGGGTCCCGGGGAGCTGTTTTTT; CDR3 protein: CASSLGVRGPGELFF
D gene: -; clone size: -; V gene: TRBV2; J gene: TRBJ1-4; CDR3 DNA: TGTGCCAGCAGGGCGGCGAAACTGTTTTTT; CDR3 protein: CASRAAKLFF
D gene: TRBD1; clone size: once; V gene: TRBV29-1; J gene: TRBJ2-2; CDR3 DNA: TGCAGCGTTGAGGGACAGGGGGCGTTCGGGGAGCTGTTTTTT; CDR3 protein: CSVEGQGAFGELFF
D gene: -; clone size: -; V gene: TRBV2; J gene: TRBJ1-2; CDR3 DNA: TGTGCCAGCAGCCTTACAGGGCCCACCGATGGCTACACCTTC; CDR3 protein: CASSLTGPTDGYTF
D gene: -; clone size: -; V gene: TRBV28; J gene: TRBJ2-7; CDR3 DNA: TGTGCCAGCAGTTCTGGGGGAAGCTCCTACGAGCAGTACTTC; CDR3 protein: CASSSGGSSYEQYF
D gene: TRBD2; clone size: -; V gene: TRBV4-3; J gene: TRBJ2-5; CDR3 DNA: TGCGCCAGCAGCCAAGATTTAGCGGGAGGCAGCCAAGAGACCCAGTACTTC; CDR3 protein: CASSQDLAGGSQETQYF
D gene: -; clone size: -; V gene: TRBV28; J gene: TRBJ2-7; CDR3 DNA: TGTGCCAGCAGTTTGCAACTAGTCGGGTACGAGCAGTACTTC; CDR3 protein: CASSLQLVGYEQYF
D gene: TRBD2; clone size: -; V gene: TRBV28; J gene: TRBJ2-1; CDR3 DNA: TGTGCCAGCGAATCCCGGACTAGCGTATACAATGAGCAGTTCTTC; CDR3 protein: CASESRTSVYNEQFF
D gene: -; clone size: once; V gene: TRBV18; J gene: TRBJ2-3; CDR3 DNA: TGTGCCAGCTCTAAAATCCCCCCAGGAAGCACAAGCACAGATACGCAGTATTTT; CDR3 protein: CASSKIPPGSTSTDTQYF
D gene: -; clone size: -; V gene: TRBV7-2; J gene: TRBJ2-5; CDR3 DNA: TGTGCCAGCAGCTTCCCACCGCTAGAGACCCAGTACTTC; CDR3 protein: CASSFPPLETQYF
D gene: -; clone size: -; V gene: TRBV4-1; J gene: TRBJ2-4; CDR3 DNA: TGCGCCAGCAGCCAAGACCCTACCAGTCATACCATTCAGTACTTC; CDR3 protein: CASSQDPTSHTIQYF
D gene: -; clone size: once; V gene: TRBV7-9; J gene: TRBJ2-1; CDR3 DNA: TGTGCCAGCAGCTTGTACGGGGTAGGACTAAATGAGCAGTTCTTC; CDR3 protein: CASSLYGVGLNEQFF
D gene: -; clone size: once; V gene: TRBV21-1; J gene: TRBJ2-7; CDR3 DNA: TGTGCCAGCAGCTCTTTTTCCTACGAGCAGTACTTC; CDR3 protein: CASSSFSYEQYF
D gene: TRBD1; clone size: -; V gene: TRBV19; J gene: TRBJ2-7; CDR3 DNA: TGTGCCAGTAGTATACCGGGACAGCCCTACGAGCAGTACTTC; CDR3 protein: CASSIPGQPYEQYF
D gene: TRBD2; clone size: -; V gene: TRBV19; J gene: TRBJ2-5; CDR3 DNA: TGTGCCAGTAGTACTGCTAGCGGCCTCAGGATGGAGACCCAGTACTTC; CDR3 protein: CASSTASGLRMETQYF
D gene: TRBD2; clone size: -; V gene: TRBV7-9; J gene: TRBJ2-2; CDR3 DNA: TGTGCCAGCAGCTCTACTGTAATAGCGGGAGGGCCGGACACCGGGGAGCTGTTTTTT; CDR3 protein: CASSSTVIAGGPDTGELFF
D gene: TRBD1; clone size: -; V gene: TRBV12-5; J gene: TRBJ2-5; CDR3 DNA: TGTGCTAGTGGGACGGGACAGGGGGCGGAAGAGACCCAGTACTTC; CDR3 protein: CASGTGQGAEETQYF
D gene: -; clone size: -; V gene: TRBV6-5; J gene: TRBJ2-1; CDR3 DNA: TGTGCCAGCAGTTACTCGAAAACAGGATACTACAATGAGCAGTTCTTC; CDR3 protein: CASSYSKTGYYNEQFF
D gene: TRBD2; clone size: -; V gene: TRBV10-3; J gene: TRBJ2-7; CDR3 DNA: TGTGCCATCAGTGTAGGAGGGAGGGCCCCCTACGAGCAGTACTTC; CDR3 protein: CAISVGGRAPYEQYF